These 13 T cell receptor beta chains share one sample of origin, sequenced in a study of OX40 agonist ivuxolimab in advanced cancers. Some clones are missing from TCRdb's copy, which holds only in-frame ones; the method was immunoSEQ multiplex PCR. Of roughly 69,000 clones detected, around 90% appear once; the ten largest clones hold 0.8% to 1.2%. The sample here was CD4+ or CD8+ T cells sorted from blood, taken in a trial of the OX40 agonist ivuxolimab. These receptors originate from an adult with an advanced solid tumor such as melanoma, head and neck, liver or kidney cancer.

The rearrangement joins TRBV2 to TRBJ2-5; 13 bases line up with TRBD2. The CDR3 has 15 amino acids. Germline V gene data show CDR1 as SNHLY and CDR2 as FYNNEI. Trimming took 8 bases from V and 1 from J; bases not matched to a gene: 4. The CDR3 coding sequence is TGTGCCAGCGCTGGACTAGCGGGAGCCCAAGAGACCCAGTACTTC. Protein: CASAGLAGAQETQYF.

The CDR3 loop reads CASSFDSTQGYTF. The DNA for the CDR3 is TGTGCCAGTAGTTTCGACAGCACTCAGGGCTACACCTTC. This chain joins TRBV19 and TRBJ1-2; tentative D call: TRBD1 (5 bases). The V and J ends lost 5 bases and 8 bases respectively, with 15 bases between them. CDR1 is LNHDA and CDR2 is SQIVND in the germline V gene (reference sequence). The CDR3 sequence is 13 residues long. The full variable domain, its missing parts supplied by reference TRBV19 and TRBJ1-2, is DGGITQSPKYLFRKEGQNVTLSCEQNLNHDAMYWYRQDPGQGLRLIYYSQIVNDFQKGDIAEGYSVSREKKESFPLTVTSAQKNPTAFYLCASSFDSTQGYTFGSGTRLTVV.

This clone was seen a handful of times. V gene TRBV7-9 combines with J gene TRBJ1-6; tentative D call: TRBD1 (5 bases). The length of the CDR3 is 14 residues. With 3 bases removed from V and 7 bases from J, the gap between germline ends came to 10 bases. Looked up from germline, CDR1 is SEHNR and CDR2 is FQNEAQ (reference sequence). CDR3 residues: CASSFLGDNSPLHF. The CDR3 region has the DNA TGTGCCAGCAGCTTTTTAGGGGACAATTCACCCCTCCACTTT.

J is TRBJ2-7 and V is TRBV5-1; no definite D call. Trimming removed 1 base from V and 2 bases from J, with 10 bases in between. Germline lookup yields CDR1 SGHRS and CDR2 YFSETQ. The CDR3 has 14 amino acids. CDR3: CASSLSQSTYEQYF. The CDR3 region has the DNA TGCGCCAGCAGCTTGAGTCAGTCCACCTACGAGCAGTACTTC.

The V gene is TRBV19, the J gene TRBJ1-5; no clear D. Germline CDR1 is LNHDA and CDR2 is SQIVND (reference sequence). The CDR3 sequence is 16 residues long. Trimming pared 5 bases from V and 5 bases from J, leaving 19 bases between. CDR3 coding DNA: TGTGCCAGTAGTCCAATTCGGGTCTTACTAGATCAGCCCCAGCATTTT. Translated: CASSPIRVLLDQPQHF.

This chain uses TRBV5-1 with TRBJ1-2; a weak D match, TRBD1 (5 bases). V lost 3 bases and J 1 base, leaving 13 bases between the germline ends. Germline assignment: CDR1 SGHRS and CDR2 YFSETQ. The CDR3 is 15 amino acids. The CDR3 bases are TGCGCCAGCAGCTACGGGACTGAGGTTAACTATGGCTACACCTTC. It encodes CASSYGTEVNYGYTF.

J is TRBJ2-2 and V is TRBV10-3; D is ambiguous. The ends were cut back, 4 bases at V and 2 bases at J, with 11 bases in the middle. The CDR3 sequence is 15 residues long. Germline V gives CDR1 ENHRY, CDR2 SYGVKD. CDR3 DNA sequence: TGTGCCATCAGTGGGGAACGCGGCAACACCGGGGAGCTGTTTTTT. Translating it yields CAISGERGNTGELFF.

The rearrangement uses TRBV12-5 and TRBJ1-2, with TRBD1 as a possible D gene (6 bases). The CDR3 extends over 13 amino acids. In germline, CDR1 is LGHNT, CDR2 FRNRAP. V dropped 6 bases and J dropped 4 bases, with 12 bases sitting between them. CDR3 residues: CASGATGFYGYTF. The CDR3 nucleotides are TGTGCTAGTGGAGCGACAGGATTCTATGGCTACACCTTC.

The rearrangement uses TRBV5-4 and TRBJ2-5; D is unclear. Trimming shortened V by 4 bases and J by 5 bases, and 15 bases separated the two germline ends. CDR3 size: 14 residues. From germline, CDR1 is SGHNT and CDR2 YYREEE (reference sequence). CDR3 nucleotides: TGTGCCAGCAGCCCACGATTAGTACAGGAGACCCAGTACTTC. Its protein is CASSPRLVQETQYF.

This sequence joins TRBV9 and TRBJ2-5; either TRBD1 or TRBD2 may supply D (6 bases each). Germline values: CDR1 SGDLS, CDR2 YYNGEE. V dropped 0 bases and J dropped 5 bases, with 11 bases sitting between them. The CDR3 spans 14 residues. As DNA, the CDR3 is TGTGCCAGCAGCGTAGAGGGGGGCGTTGAGACCCAGTACTTC. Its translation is CASSVEGGVETQYF.

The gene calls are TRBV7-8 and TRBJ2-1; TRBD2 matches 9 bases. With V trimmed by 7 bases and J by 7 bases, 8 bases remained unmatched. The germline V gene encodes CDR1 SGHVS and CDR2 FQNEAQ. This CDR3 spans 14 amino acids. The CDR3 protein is CASNRGGRGNEQFF. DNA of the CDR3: TGTGCCAGCAACCGGGGCGGGAGGGGTAATGAGCAGTTCTTC.

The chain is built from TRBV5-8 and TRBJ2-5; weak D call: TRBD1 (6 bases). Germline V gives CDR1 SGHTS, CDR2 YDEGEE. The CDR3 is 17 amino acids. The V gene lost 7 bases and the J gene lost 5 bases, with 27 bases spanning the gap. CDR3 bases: TGTGCCAGCTCCCCGGGAATAGGACAGTCAGAATATGAGACCCAGTACTTC. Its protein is CASSPGIGQSEYETQYF.

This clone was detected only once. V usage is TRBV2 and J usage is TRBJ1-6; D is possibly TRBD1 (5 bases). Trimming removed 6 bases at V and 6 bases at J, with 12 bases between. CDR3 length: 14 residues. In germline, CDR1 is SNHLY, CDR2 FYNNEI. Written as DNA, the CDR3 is TGTGCCAGCAGCCGGGACCCCTTTAATTCACCCCTCCACTTT. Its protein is CASSRDPFNSPLHF.